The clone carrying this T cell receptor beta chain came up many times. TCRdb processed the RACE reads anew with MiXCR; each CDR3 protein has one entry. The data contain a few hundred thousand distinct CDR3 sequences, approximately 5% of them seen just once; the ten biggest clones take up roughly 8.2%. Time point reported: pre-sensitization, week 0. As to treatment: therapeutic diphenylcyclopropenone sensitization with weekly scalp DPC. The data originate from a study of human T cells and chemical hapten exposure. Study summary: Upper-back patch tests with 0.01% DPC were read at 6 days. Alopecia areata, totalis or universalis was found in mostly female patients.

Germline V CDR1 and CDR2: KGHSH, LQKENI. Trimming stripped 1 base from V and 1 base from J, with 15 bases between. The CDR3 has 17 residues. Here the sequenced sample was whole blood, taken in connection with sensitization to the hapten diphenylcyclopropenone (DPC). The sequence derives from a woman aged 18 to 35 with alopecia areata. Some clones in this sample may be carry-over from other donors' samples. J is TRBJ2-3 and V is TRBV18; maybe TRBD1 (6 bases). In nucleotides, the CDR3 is TGTGCCAGCTCACCACGAGGGACACCCGAGCGCACAGATACGCAGTATTTT. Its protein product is CASSPRGTPERTDTQYF.